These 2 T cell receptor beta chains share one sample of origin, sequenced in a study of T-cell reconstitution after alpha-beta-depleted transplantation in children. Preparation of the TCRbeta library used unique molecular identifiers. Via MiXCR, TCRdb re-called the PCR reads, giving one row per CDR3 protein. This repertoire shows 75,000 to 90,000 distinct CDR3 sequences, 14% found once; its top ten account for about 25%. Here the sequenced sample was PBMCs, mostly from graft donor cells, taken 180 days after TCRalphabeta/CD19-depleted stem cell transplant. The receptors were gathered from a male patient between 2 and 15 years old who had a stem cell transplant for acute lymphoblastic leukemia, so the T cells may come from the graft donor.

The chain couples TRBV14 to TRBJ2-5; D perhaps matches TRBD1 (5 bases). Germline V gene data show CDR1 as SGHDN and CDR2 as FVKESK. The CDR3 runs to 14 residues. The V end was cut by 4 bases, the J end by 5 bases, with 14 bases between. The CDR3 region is CASSRRQLWETQYF. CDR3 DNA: TGTGCCAGCAGCCGCCGACAGTTATGGGAGACCCAGTACTTC.

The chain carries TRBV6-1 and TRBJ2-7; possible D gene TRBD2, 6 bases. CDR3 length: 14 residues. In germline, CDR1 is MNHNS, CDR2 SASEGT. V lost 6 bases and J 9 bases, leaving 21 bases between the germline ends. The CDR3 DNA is TGTGCCAGCAGGGATCCGGACCGGCCAGCGGGGCAGTACTTC. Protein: CASRDPDRPAGQYF.